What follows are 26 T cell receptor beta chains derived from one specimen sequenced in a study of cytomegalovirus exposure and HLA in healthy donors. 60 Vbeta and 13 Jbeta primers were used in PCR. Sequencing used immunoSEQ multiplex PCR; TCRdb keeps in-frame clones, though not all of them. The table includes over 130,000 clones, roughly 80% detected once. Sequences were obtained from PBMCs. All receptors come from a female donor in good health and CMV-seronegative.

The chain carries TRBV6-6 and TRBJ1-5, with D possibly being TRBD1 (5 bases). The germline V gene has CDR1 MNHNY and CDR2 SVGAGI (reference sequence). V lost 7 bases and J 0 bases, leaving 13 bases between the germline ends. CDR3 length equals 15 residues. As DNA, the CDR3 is TGTGCCAGCACAACAGGCACTTATAGCAATCAGCCCCAGCATTTT. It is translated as CASTTGTYSNQPQHF.

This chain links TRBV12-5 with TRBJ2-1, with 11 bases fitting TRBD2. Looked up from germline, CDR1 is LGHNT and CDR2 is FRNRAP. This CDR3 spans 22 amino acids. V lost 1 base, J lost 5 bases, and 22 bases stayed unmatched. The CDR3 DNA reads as TGTGCTAGTGGTTTGGCCGATAAATCCGGGACTAGCGGTTGGGTCGGGGACAATGAGCAGTTCTTC. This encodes CASGLADKSGTSGWVGDNEQFF.

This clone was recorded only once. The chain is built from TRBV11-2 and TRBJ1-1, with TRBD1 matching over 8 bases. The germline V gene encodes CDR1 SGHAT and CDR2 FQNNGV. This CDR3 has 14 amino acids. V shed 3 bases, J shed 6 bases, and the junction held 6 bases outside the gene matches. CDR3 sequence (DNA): TGTGCCAGCAGCTTTAGGACAGGGAGAGCTGAAGCTTTCTTT. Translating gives CASSFRTGRAEAFF.

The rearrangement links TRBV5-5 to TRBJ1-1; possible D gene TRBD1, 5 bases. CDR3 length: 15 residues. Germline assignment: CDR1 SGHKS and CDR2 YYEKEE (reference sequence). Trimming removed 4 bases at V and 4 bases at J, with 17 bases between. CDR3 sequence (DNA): TGTGCCAGCAGCCTTGGCGATGCGGGGGTCACTGAAGCTTTCTTT. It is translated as CASSLGDAGVTEAFF. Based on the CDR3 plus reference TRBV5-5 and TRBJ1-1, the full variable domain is DAGVTQSPTHLIKTRGQQVTLRCSPISGHKSVSWYQQVLGQGPQFIFQYYEKEERGRGNFPDRFSARQFPNYSSELNVNALLLGDSALYLCASSLGDAGVTEAFFGQGTRLTVV.

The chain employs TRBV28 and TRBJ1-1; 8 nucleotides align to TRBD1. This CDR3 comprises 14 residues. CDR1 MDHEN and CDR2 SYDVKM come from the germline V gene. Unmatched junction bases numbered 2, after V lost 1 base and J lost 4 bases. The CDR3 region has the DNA TGTGCCAGCAGTTTATCGACAGGGGTCACTGAAGCTTTCTTT. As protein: CASSLSTGVTEAFF.

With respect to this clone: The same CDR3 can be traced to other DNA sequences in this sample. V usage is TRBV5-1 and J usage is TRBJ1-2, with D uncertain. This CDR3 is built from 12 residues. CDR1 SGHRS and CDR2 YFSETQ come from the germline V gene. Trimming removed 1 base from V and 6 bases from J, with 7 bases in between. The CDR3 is CASSLSQNGYTF. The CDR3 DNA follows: TGCGCCAGCAGCTTGTCTCAGAATGGCTACACCTTC.

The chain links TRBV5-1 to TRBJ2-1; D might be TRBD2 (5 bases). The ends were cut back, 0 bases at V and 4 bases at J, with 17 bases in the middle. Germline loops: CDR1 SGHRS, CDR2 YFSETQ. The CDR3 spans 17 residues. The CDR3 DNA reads TGCGCCAGCAGCTTGGACGTGACTACCCAGAAATACAATGAGCAGTTCTTC. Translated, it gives CASSLDVTTQKYNEQFF.

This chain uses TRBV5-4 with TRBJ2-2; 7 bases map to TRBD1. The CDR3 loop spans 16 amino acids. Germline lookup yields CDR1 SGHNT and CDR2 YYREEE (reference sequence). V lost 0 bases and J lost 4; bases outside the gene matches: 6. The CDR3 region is CASSLVDRVATGELFF. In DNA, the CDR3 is TGTGCCAGCAGCTTGGTCGACAGGGTAGCCACCGGGGAGCTGTTTTTT.

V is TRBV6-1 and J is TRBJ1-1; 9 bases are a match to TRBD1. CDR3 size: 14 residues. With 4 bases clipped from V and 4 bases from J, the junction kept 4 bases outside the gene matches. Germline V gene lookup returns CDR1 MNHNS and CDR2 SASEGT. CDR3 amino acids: CASSAGQGLTEAFF. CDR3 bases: TGTGCCAGCAGTGCTGGACAGGGGCTCACTGAAGCTTTCTTT.

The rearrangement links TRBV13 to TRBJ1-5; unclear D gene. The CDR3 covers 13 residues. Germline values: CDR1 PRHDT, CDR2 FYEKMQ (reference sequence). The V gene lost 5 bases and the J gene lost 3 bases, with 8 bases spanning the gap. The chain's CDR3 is CASSRGLNQPQHF. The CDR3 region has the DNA TGTGCCAGCAGCCGTGGCCTCAATCAGCCCCAGCATTTT.

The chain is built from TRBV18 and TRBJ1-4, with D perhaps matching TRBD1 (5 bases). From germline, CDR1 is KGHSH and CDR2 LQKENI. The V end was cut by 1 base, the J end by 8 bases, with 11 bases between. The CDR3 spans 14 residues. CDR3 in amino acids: CASSPQGREEKLFF. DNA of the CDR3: TGTGCCAGCTCACCACAGGGACGGGAGGAAAAACTGTTTTTT. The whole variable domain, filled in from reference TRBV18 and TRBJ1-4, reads NAGVMQNPRHLVRRRGQEARLRCSPMKGHSHVYWYRQLPEEGLKFMVYLQKENIIDESGMPKERFSAEFPKEGPSILRIQQVVRGDSAAYFCASSPQGREEKLFFGSGTQLSVL.

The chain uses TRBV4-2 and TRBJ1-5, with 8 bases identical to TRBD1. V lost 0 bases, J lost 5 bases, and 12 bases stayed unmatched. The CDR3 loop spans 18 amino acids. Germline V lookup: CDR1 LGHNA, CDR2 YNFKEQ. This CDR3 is CASSQDSGGRGLDQPQHF. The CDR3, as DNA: TGTGCCAGCAGCCAAGATTCGGGGGGCAGGGGGCTGGATCAGCCCCAGCATTTT.

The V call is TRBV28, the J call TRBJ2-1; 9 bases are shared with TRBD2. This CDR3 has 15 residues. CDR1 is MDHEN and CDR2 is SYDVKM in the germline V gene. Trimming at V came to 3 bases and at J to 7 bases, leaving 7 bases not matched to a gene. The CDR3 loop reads CASSLGGRARNEQFF. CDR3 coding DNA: TGTGCCAGCAGTTTGGGCGGGAGGGCCCGGAATGAGCAGTTCTTC. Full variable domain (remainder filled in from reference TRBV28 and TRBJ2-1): DVKVTQSSRYLVKRTGEKVFLECVQDMDHENMFWYRQDPGLGLRLIYFSYDVKMKEKGDIPEGYSVSREKKERFSLILESASTNQTSMYLCASSLGGRARNEQFFGPGTRLTVL.

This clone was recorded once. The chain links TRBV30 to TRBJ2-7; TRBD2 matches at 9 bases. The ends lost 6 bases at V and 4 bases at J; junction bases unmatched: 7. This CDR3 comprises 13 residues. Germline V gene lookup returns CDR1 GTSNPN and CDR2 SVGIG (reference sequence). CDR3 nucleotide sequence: TGTGCCTGTGAAACCGGACTAGCGTACGAGCAGTACTTC. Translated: CACETGLAYEQYF.

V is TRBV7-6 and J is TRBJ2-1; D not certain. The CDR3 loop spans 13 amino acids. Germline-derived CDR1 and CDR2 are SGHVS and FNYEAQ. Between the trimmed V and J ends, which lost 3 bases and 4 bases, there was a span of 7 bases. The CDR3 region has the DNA TGTGCCAGCAGCTTCCAGATGTACAATGAGCAGTTCTTC. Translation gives CASSFQMYNEQFF.

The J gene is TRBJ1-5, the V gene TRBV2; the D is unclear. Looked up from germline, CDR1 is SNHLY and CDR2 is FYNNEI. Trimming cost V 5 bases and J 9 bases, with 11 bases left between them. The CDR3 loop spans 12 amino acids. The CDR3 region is CASSPTRAPQHF. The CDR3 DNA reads TGTGCCAGCAGTCCTACTAGGGCGCCCCAGCATTTT.

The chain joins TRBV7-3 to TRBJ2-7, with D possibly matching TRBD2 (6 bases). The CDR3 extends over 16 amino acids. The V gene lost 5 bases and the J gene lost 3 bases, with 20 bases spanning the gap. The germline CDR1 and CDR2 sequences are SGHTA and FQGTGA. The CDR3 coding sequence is TGTGCCAGCAGCCTCCTGGGGGGAGGTCCCTTCTACGAGCAGTACTTC. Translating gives CASSLLGGGPFYEQYF.

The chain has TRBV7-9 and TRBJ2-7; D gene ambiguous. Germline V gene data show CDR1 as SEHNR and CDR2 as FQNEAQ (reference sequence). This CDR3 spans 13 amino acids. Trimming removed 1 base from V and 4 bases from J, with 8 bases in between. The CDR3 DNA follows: TGTGCCAGCAGCTTAGAGCTACCTTACGAGCAGTACTTC. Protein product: CASSLELPYEQYF.

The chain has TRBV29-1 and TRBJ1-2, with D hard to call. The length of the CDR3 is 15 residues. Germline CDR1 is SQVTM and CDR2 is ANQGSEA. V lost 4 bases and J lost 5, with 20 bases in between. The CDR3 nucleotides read TGCAGCGTTGGATCCCGATTGATAACAGAGTATGGCTACACCTTC. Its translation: CSVGSRLITEYGYTF.

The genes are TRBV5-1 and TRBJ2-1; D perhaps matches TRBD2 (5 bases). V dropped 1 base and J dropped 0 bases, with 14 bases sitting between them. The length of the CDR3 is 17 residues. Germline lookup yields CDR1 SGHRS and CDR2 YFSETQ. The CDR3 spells CASSLSPLGSSYNEQFF. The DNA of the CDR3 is TGCGCCAGCAGCTTGAGCCCTTTAGGGAGCTCCTACAATGAGCAGTTCTTC.

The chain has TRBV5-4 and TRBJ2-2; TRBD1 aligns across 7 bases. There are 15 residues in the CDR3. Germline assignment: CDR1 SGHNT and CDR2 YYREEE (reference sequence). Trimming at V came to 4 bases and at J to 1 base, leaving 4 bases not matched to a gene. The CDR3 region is CASSLRDRNTGELFF. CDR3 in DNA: TGTGCCAGCAGCCTCCGGGACAGGAACACCGGGGAGCTGTTTTTT.

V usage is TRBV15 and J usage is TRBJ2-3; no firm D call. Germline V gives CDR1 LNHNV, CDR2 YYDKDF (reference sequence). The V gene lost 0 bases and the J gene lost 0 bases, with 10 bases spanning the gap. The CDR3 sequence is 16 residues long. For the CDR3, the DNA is TGTGCCACCAGCAGAGATAGCCCATCTAGCACAGATACGCAGTATTTT. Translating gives CATSRDSPSSTDTQYF.

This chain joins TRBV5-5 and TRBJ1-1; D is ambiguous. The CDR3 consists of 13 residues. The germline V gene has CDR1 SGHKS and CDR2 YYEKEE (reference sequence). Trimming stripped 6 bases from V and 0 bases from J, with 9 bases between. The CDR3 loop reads CASIWGVNTEAFF. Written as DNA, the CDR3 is TGTGCCAGCATCTGGGGAGTGAACACTGAAGCTTTCTTT. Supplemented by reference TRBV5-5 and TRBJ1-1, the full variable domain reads DAGVTQSPTHLIKTRGQQVTLRCSPISGHKSVSWYQQVLGQGPQFIFQYYEKEERGRGNFPDRFSARQFPNYSSELNVNALLLGDSALYLCASIWGVNTEAFFGQGTRLTVV.

The CDR3 protein is CSVVEGKETQYF. The DNA of the CDR3 is TGCAGCGTTGTTGAGGGAAAAGAGACCCAGTACTTC. The rearrangement uses TRBV29-1 and TRBJ2-5; possible D gene TRBD2, 5 bases. This CDR3 has 12 amino acids. V dropped 4 bases and J dropped 3 bases, with 9 bases sitting between them. Per germline, CDR1 SQVTM and CDR2 ANQGSEA.

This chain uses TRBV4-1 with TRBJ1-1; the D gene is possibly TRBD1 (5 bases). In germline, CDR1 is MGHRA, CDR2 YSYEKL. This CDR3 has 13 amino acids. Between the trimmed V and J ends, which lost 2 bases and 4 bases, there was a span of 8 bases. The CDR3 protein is CASSQSGITEAFF. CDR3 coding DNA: TGCGCCAGCAGCCAATCAGGGATCACTGAAGCTTTCTTT.

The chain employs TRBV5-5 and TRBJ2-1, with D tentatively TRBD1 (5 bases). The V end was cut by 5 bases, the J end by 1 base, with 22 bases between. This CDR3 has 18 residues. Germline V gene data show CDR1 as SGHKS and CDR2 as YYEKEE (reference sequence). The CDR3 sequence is CASRVGQVSLISYNEQFF. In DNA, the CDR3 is TGTGCCAGCAGGGTGGGGCAGGTATCCCTCATTTCCTACAATGAGCAGTTCTTC.